Ten or more counts support the clone carrying this T cell receptor (beta chain). Its antigen remains unknown. This sample is drawn from a study of CD8+CD57+ T cells in acquired aplastic anemia. Study-level findings and limits: Researchers reported that CD8+ Simpson's diversity was not significantly different in patients versus controls.

The germline CDR1 and CDR2 sequences are MNHNS and SASEGT. Trimming cost V 8 bases and J 7 bases; bases outside gene matches: 11. This CDR3 spans 14 amino acids. The authors sequenced patients whose flow cytometry had shown CD8+CD57+ cell expansion. Severe acquired aplastic anemia was the diagnosis recorded for all patients. For CDR3 and TCR beta VDJ profiling, genomic DNA was the template used. One entry per CDR3 protein, called by TCRdb with MiXCR from the reads. The data show fewer than 250,000 distinct CDR3 sequences, roughly 50% seen once. The chain combines TRBV6-1 with TRBJ1-5, with 7 bases matching TRBD1. The receptor was isolated from a human donor with aplastic anemia. The sequenced material came from sorted CD4+, CD8+, or CD8+CD57+ T cells (not recorded which) from PBMCs. For the CDR3, the DNA is TGTGCCAGCGGACTGGACAGGCGAGAGCAGCCCCAGCATTTT. It encodes CASGLDRREQPQHF.